This T cell receptor beta chain is drawn from a study of blood T cell repertoires in COVID-19. For the study at large: Acute and convalescent COVID-19 specimens originated in the United States, Italy and Spain. PBMCs, B-cell-depleted T cells, or T cells were the source of the cDNA or gDNA that made up the material.

The ends were cut back, 7 bases at V and 13 bases at J, with 14 bases in the middle. The CDR3 covers 12 residues. In the authors' workflow: Reference gene primer amplification gave estimated nucleated cell counts. Produced via immunoSEQ multiplex PCR; TCRdb's table is partial and in-frame only. V and J calls and clone size are given by that table; D and trimming were obtained from the DNA. This table has about 59,000 clones, 79% appearing once. The sequence came from a man aged 60-69 years with acute or convalescent COVID-19. V usage is TRBV12-3 or TRBV12-4 and J usage is TRBJ1-6, with D perhaps matching TRBD1 (5 bases). The material sequenced was peripheral blood. The CDR3 coding sequence is TGTGCCAGCACCCTGGGGGGGGGTCCCCTCCACTTT. Protein product: CASTLGGGPLHF.